This is a list of T cell receptor beta chains from one sample in a study of blood T cell repertoires in COVID-19. Clones were read by immunoSEQ multiplex PCR, and TCRdb kept only the in-frame ones, dropping some. The data show more than 60,000 clones, around 85% seen once. The specimen sequenced was peripheral blood. These receptors all come from a man aged 45-65 years with active COVID-19. Both conserved end residues are part of each CDR3. The order of the fields is J gene, D gene, clone size, V gene, CDR3 DNA, CDR3 protein. D genes are given only for firm matches. The size of a clone is reported for some rows only, either as once, few or many, or as a class for expanded clones.

j_call: TRBJ2-2
d_call: TRBD2
clone_size: few
v_call: TRBV7-8
cdr3_nt: TGTGCCAGCAGCCTACGGCGGGGGCTAGCGGGAGTCATCGGGGAGCTGTTTTTT
cdr3_aa: CASSLRRGLAGVIGELFF

j_call: TRBJ2-1
d_call: TRBD1
clone_size: NA
v_call: TRBV5-1
cdr3_nt: TGCGCCAGCAGCTTCATAACCGGGACAGAGGACAATGAGCAGTTCTTC
cdr3_aa: CASSFITGTEDNEQFF

j_call: TRBJ1-6
d_call: TRBD1
clone_size: NA
v_call: TRBV19
cdr3_nt: TGTGCCAGTAGTTTTCGGGGCCTGATGGACAGGGTAAGTTCACCCCTCCACTTT
cdr3_aa: CASSFRGLMDRVSSPLHF

j_call: TRBJ1-6
d_call: TRBD1
clone_size: NA
v_call: TRBV2
cdr3_nt: TGTGCCAGCAGTACCCGGGGACAGGCAAAAAATTCACCCCTCCACTTT
cdr3_aa: CASSTRGQAKNSPLHF

j_call: TRBJ1-5
d_call: NA
clone_size: NA
v_call: TRBV6-5
cdr3_nt: TGTGCCAGCAGTCCAGATACCGTCGATCAGCCCCAGCATTTT
cdr3_aa: CASSPDTVDQPQHF

j_call: TRBJ1-2
d_call: TRBD1
clone_size: NA
v_call: TRBV11-2
cdr3_nt: TGTGCCAGCAGCGCAGGACAGGAAGTCTATGGCTACACCTTC
cdr3_aa: CASSAGQEVYGYTF

j_call: TRBJ2-7
d_call: NA
clone_size: NA
v_call: TRBV15
cdr3_nt: TGTGCCACCAGCAGAGAGAGATCGCGCCACAGCCCCTACGAGCAGTACTTC
cdr3_aa: CATSRERSRHSPYEQYF

j_call: TRBJ2-2
d_call: NA
clone_size: NA
v_call: TRBV9
cdr3_nt: TGTGCCAGCAGCCCCGGGGGGCGGGACACCGGGGAGCTGTTTTTT
cdr3_aa: CASSPGGRDTGELFF

j_call: TRBJ1-1
d_call: TRBD1
clone_size: NA
v_call: TRBV2
cdr3_nt: TGTGCCAGCAGTGACGGGGACAGTCCTTACACTGAAGCTTTCTTT
cdr3_aa: CASSDGDSPYTEAFF

j_call: TRBJ2-4
d_call: TRBD2
clone_size: NA
v_call: TRBV5-3
cdr3_nt: TGTGCCAGAAGCTACCCTAGCGGATGGGCTCCCAAAAACATTCAGTACTTC
cdr3_aa: CARSYPSGWAPKNIQYF

j_call: TRBJ2-7
d_call: TRBD1
clone_size: NA
v_call: TRBV6-5
cdr3_nt: TGTGCCAGCAGTTTACACGACAGGGACCCTAAAGAGCAGTACTTC
cdr3_aa: CASSLHDRDPKEQYF

j_call: TRBJ2-5
d_call: TRBD2
clone_size: NA
v_call: TRBV5-4
cdr3_nt: TGTGCCAGCAGCGACCCCGGGACTAGCGGGAGAAAGACCCAGTACTTC
cdr3_aa: CASSDPGTSGRKTQYF

j_call: TRBJ1-1
d_call: NA
clone_size: once
v_call: TRBV5-1
cdr3_nt: TGCGCCAGCAGCTTCGACCCCCCGGGGGCGGGGGACGGGGGCACTGAAGCTTTCTTT
cdr3_aa: CASSFDPPGAGDGGTEAFF

j_call: TRBJ2-1
d_call: NA
clone_size: once
v_call: TRBV5-1
cdr3_nt: TGCGCCAGCAGCTTGGCGCCAGGTGGGAATGAGCAGTTCTTC
cdr3_aa: CASSLAPGGNEQFF

j_call: TRBJ1-2
d_call: TRBD1
clone_size: NA
v_call: TRBV24-1
cdr3_nt: TGTGCCACCAGTGATTTCGCGGGAGGGGGCACCTATGGCTACACCTTC
cdr3_aa: CATSDFAGGGTYGYTF

j_call: TRBJ1-2
d_call: TRBD1
clone_size: NA
v_call: TRBV3-1/TRBV3-2
cdr3_nt: TGTGCCAGCAGCATACCGGGACAGGGCTATGGCTACACCTTC
cdr3_aa: CASSIPGQGYGYTF

j_call: TRBJ2-3
d_call: NA
clone_size: NA
v_call: TRBV7-2
cdr3_nt: TGTGCCAGCAGCTTAGGTGGCAGGGGCACAGATACGCAGTATTTT
cdr3_aa: CASSLGGRGTDTQYF

j_call: TRBJ2-7
d_call: TRBD2
clone_size: NA
v_call: TRBV7-2
cdr3_nt: TGTGCCAGCAGCTTAGCAGGTAGCGGGAGTTCCGAGCAGTACTTC
cdr3_aa: CASSLAGSGSSEQYF

j_call: TRBJ1-1
d_call: NA
clone_size: few
v_call: TRBV11-3
cdr3_nt: TGTGCCAGCAGCTTAGGTGGGCCGGAAGGCACTGAAGCTTTCTTT
cdr3_aa: CASSLGGPEGTEAFF

j_call: TRBJ2-1
d_call: TRBD1
clone_size: once
v_call: TRBV5-1
cdr3_nt: TGCGCCAGCAGCTTGGCCAGGGGGCGCTCTCGCAATGAGCAGTTCTTC
cdr3_aa: CASSLARGRSRNEQFF

j_call: TRBJ2-7
d_call: NA
clone_size: NA
v_call: TRBV7-9
cdr3_nt: TGTGCCAGCAGCTTAGCCGGACAGAACGTTCGGTACTTC
cdr3_aa: CASSLAGQNVRYF

j_call: TRBJ2-3
d_call: TRBD2
clone_size: NA
v_call: TRBV7-6
cdr3_nt: TGTGCCAGCAGCCCGGGGGGGACGCAGTATTTT
cdr3_aa: CASSPGGTQYF

j_call: TRBJ1-2
d_call: TRBD1
clone_size: NA
v_call: TRBV5-6
cdr3_nt: TGTGCCAGCAGCTCGGACAGGGGGCGCGATTATGGCTACACCTTC
cdr3_aa: CASSSDRGRDYGYTF

j_call: TRBJ1-4
d_call: TRBD1
clone_size: NA
v_call: TRBV28
cdr3_nt: TGTGCCAGCAGTCCGGGGGACAGGAAAGAAAAACTGTTTTTT
cdr3_aa: CASSPGDRKEKLFF

j_call: TRBJ2-5
d_call: TRBD1
clone_size: NA
v_call: TRBV28
cdr3_nt: TGTGCCAGCCATAACAGGGGGCGGGAAGGGACCCAGTACTTC
cdr3_aa: CASHNRGREGTQYF

j_call: TRBJ2-5
d_call: TRBD2
clone_size: NA
v_call: TRBV5-4
cdr3_nt: TGTGCCACCAGTAGCGGGGGGGCGGTTCAGGAGACCCAGTACTTC
cdr3_aa: CATSSGGAVQETQYF

j_call: TRBJ1-1
d_call: NA
clone_size: once
v_call: TRBV6-2/TRBV6-3
cdr3_nt: TGTGCCAGCAGTCTGGGCTTGAAAGCTTTCTTT
cdr3_aa: CASSLGLKAFF

j_call: TRBJ1-4
d_call: TRBD1
clone_size: NA
v_call: TRBV5-1
cdr3_nt: TGCGCCAGCACCCTGACAGGGGGAGATGAAAAACTGTTTTTT
cdr3_aa: CASTLTGGDEKLFF

j_call: TRBJ1-4
d_call: NA
clone_size: NA
v_call: TRBV2
cdr3_nt: TGTGCCAGCAGACTACAGGGACGTCGGACTAATGAAAAACTGTTTTTT
cdr3_aa: CASRLQGRRTNEKLFF

j_call: TRBJ2-7
d_call: NA
clone_size: many
v_call: TRBV3-1/TRBV3-2
cdr3_nt: TGTGCCAGCAGCCAAGGGAGACTAGTTCCCTACTCCTACGAGCAGTACTTC
cdr3_aa: CASSQGRLVPYSYEQYF

j_call: TRBJ2-5
d_call: TRBD2
clone_size: NA
v_call: TRBV28
cdr3_nt: TGTGCCAGCAGTTCGTTTAGCGGGGTGAAACAAGAGACCCAGTACTTC
cdr3_aa: CASSSFSGVKQETQYF

j_call: TRBJ2-5
d_call: TRBD2
clone_size: once
v_call: TRBV7-2
cdr3_nt: TGTGCCAGCAGCTTATCTTCTAGCGGAGAGACCCAGTACTTC
cdr3_aa: CASSLSSSGETQYF

j_call: TRBJ2-1
d_call: NA
clone_size: NA
v_call: TRBV24-1
cdr3_nt: TGTGCCACCAGTGCTCCGGGGTACAATGAGCAGTTCTTC
cdr3_aa: CATSAPGYNEQFF

j_call: TRBJ2-1
d_call: TRBD1
clone_size: once
v_call: TRBV5-4
cdr3_nt: TGTGCCAGCAGCTTGGCCCGGGACAGGACCTACAATGAGCAGTTCTTC
cdr3_aa: CASSLARDRTYNEQFF

j_call: TRBJ2-1
d_call: NA
clone_size: NA
v_call: TRBV18
cdr3_nt: TGTGCCAGCTCACCACCGAGAGGGCAAAACCAATTCGGTGAGCAGTTCTTC
cdr3_aa: CASSPPRGQNQFGEQFF

j_call: TRBJ2-7
d_call: TRBD2
clone_size: NA
v_call: TRBV9
cdr3_nt: TGTGCCAGCAGCGTAGGCACTAGCGGGGGGTCCTACGAGCAGTACTTC
cdr3_aa: CASSVGTSGGSYEQYF

j_call: TRBJ1-2
d_call: NA
clone_size: NA
v_call: TRBV6-2/TRBV6-3
cdr3_nt: TGTGCCAGCAGTTATACAGGGACATATGGCTACACCTTC
cdr3_aa: CASSYTGTYGYTF

j_call: TRBJ2-1
d_call: NA
clone_size: NA
v_call: TRBV19
cdr3_nt: TGTGCCAGTACCATGACAGGCCCAGGCGGCTACAATGAGCAGTTCTTC
cdr3_aa: CASTMTGPGGYNEQFF

j_call: TRBJ2-7
d_call: TRBD1
clone_size: NA
v_call: TRBV28
cdr3_nt: TGTGCCAGCGGCACGACAGGGGGGGCGACCTACGAGCAGTACTTC
cdr3_aa: CASGTTGGATYEQYF

j_call: TRBJ2-3
d_call: TRBD2
clone_size: once
v_call: TRBV19
cdr3_nt: TGTGCCAGTAGTATCTCGGGACTAGCGGGGGCGACCACAGATACGCAGTATTTT
cdr3_aa: CASSISGLAGATTDTQYF

j_call: TRBJ2-7
d_call: NA
clone_size: once
v_call: TRBV5-1
cdr3_nt: TGCGCCAGCAGCTCGTCCTACGAGCAGTACTTC
cdr3_aa: CASSSSYEQYF

j_call: TRBJ2-2
d_call: TRBD2
clone_size: NA
v_call: TRBV2
cdr3_nt: TGTGCCAGCAGTGAAGCGGGCTTAGCGGGGGGGCAATACACCGGGGAGCTGTTTTTT
cdr3_aa: CASSEAGLAGGQYTGELFF

j_call: TRBJ2-5
d_call: NA
clone_size: NA
v_call: TRBV11-3
cdr3_nt: TGTGCCAGCAGCTTTCGCAGGAGCGGAGAGACCCAGTACTTC
cdr3_aa: CASSFRRSGETQYF

j_call: TRBJ1-2
d_call: NA
clone_size: NA
v_call: TRBV5-4
cdr3_nt: TGTGCCAGCAGCTTTTATGTGACAGTTCGTTTGGGCTACACCTTC
cdr3_aa: CASSFYVTVRLGYTF

j_call: TRBJ2-3
d_call: NA
clone_size: NA
v_call: TRBV24-1
cdr3_nt: TGTGCCACCAGTGCCCCCAGCGCCCGGCGGGTAATCTCAGATACGCAGTATTTT
cdr3_aa: CATSAPSARRVISDTQYF

j_call: TRBJ1-1
d_call: TRBD1
clone_size: NA
v_call: TRBV6-2/TRBV6-3
cdr3_nt: TGTGCCAGCAGTTACTCATTCGGACAGGGGGGCAGGAGGACTGAAGCTTTCTTT
cdr3_aa: CASSYSFGQGGRRTEAFF